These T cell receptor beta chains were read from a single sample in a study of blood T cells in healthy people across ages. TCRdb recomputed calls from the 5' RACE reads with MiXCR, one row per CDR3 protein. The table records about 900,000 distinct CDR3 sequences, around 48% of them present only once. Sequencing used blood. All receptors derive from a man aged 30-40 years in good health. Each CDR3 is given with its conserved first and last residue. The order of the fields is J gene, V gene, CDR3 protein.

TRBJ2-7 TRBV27 CASSKERGPHYEQYF
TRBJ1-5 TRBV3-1 CASSQDGGGNQPQHF
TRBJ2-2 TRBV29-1 CSVLGGSGTGELFF
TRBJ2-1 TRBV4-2 CASSRTGLVSNEQFF
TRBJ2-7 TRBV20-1 CSAIDRESSYEQYF
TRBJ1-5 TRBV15 CATSRASGQVSGPQHF
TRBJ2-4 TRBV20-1 CSARDIVDKNIQYF
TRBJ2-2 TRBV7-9 CATKGQGGLNTGELFF
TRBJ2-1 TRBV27 CASSFMRETINEQFF
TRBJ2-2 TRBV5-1 CASSFQPRLPDNTGELFF
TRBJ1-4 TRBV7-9 CASRGSPGRPNEKLFF
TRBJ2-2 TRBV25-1 CASSSLGQGITGELFF
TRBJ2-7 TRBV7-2 CASRWGQPFSYEQYF
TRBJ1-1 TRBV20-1 CSATGVGSEAFF
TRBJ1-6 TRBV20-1 CSASSGLDSPLHF
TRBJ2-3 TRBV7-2 CASSLVLLTDTQYF
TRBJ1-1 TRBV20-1 CSATRAGGDMAEAFF
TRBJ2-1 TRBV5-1 CASSSGTGVCNEQFF
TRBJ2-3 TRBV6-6 CAITALAGGSDTQYF
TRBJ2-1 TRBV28 CASSRRGEQFF
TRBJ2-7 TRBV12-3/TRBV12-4 CASSWGQGRDEQYF
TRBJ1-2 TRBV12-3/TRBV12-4 CASSLTRYGYTF